This T cell receptor (beta chain) is from a study of T cell responses to AZD1222 COVID-19 vaccine. Concerning this clone itself: Its antigen is currently unknown.

Regarding the study as a whole: Samples come after the peak T cell response, not at day 14.

The assay was immunoSEQ multiplex PCR, and TCRdb's table has in-frame clones only and misses some. The sample comprises roughly 120,000 clones, approximately 86% of which are singletons, and 2.4% rests with the top ten. The length of the CDR3 is 16 residues. Trimming at V came to 4 bases and at J to 5 bases, leaving 9 bases not matched to a gene. Germline values: CDR1 LGHNA, CDR2 YNFKEQ. This chain uses TRBV4-2 with TRBJ2-7; 12 nucleotides align to TRBD2. Sample: peripheral blood, taken on day 0 of AZD1222 vaccination. The receptor was derived from an adult in good health. The CDR3 region has the DNA TGTGCCAGCAGCCTAGGAAGGACTAGCGGGATCGACGAGCAGTACTTC. Its protein product is CASSLGRTSGIDEQYF.